This T cell receptor (beta chain) was identified in a study of OX40 agonist ivuxolimab in advanced cancers. Background for the entire study: The costimulatory receptor OX40 (CD134) was targeted by ivuxolimab, a fully human IgG2 agonistic monoclonal antibody. Three dose-escalation patients achieved partial responses, one with hepatocellular carcinoma and two with cutaneous melanoma. Of the approximately 54 patients in dose escalation, about 20 had hepatocellular carcinoma, some 15 had melanoma, 9 had renal cell carcinoma and 9 had head and neck cancer. The monotherapy dose-escalation portion (N = 52 patients) of the phase I ivuxolimab trial is reported in the paper. Intravenous ivuxolimab was administered to patients every 2 weeks at six dose levels: 0.01, 0.1, 0.3, 1.5, 3 and 10 mg/kg. In the dose-escalation cohort, around four fifths of patients were male, and the mean age was 60 years with a range of roughly 23 to 79. Peripheral TCRbeta sequencing was intended to test whether TCR sequence diversity was altered and clonal T-cell expansion was caused by ivuxolimab. Prior anti-PD-1, anti-PD-L1 or anti-CTLA-4 therapy was permitted, and checkpoint inhibitors had been received by roughly 42% of dose-escalation patients.

As for this clone: Its antigen has not been determined. No much larger clone exists at a distance of one base, and base qualities are not known.

The CDR3 numbers 15 residues from cysteine through phenylalanine. Only CDR3 DNA remains: 45 bases, in frame from the first base. The germline V gene (reference sequence) gives CDR1 as SEHNR and CDR2 as FQNEAQ. V loses 1 base, J loses 2 bases, and the germline ends lie 6 bases apart. Genomic DNA was isolated from the sorted cells so that the TCRbeta CDR3 region could be sequenced. The immunoSEQ Assay was used to sequence the TCRbeta CDR3 regions. What TCRdb holds here is the immuneACCESS table cut down to in-frame rearrangements. Part of the clones is not present; checked against another copy, under half of the missing clones reflect an unresolved V gene, and the others are unexplained. Recorded for this sample are about 80,000 clones; roughly 91% of them occurred a single time. Jointly, the top ten make up about 0.32% of the sample. The trial excluded patients who had a history of autoimmune disease or who were on systemic immunosuppression. Peripheral blood for TCR sequencing was collected from all dose cohorts at baseline, on cycle 4 day 1, and on cycle 7 day 1. Samples came from an open-label, multicenter, first-in-human phase I dose-escalation trial of ivuxolimab. Adults with locally advanced or metastatic melanoma, renal cell carcinoma, hepatocellular carcinoma or head and neck squamous cell carcinoma were enrolled in the trial. Before TCR sequencing, CD4+ and CD8+ T cells were separately sorted from peripheral blood.

What the authors observed across the whole study: After ivuxolimab, CD8+ T cells had more expanded clones than CD4+ T cells on average. In partial responders in the 0.1-3.0 mg/kg groups, normalized peripheral clonal expansion was found to be among the lowest, especially among CD8+ T cells. At doses from 0.1 to 3.0 mg/kg, clonal expansion was seen in both CD4+ and CD8+ blood T cells between baseline and week 6. The antigen specificity of the peripheral T cells that underwent clonal expansion was not determined. Low levels of normalized T-cell clonal expansion were also seen in some nonresponding patients.

The sequencing used CD4+ or CD8+ T cells sorted from blood, collected in a trial of the OX40 agonist ivuxolimab. This TCR came from an adult with an advanced solid tumor such as melanoma, head and neck, liver or kidney cancer. This chain joins TRBV7-9 to TRBJ1-6, with TRBD1 tentatively as D gene (6 bases match). Here the CDR3 is given as CASSLGQAYNSPLHF. Read as DNA, the sequence is TGTGCCAGCAGCTTAGGACAGGCCTATAATTCACCCCTCCACTTT.